These 3 T cell receptor beta chains were all obtained from the same sample, sequenced in a study of blood T cell repertoires in COVID-19. Profiled with immunoSEQ multiplex PCR; TCRdb holds only in-frame clones, not every one. The sample has about 250,000 clones; around 86% are singletons. The sample consisted of peripheral blood. All receptors derive from a woman aged 25 to 45 with active or convalescent COVID-19.

The V and J genes are TRBV19 and TRBJ1-2; no clear D gene. From germline, CDR1 is LNHDA and CDR2 SQIVND (reference sequence). The CDR3 runs 13 residues. V was cut by 7 bases and J by 0 bases, with 9 bases left in between. The CDR3 DNA reads as TGTGCCAGTAAAAGCGATTCTAACTATGGCTACACCTTC. Amino acid sequence: CASKSDSNYGYTF.

The genes are TRBV23-1 and TRBJ1-1; D is perhaps TRBD1 (5 bases). TRBV23-1 is identified as an open reading frame with a role that is uncertain. Trimming stripped 10 bases from V and 2 bases from J, with 20 bases between. There are 15 residues in the CDR3. DNA of the CDR3: TGCGCCACCCCCCTAGGTGGGGCTTCAAACACTGAAGCTTTCTTT. This codes for CATPLGGASNTEAFF.

The chain joins TRBV5-1 to TRBJ2-1; 10 bases match TRBD2. The CDR3 spans 15 residues. After removal of 1 base from V and 5 bases from J, the junction contained 3 bases not matched to a gene. CDR1 and CDR2 from the germline V gene are SGHRS and YFSETQ. CDR3 DNA sequence: TGCGCCAGCAGCTTGATGCTAGCGGGGGACAATGAGCAGTTCTTC. It specifies CASSLMLAGDNEQFF.